This T cell receptor beta chain was documented in a study of response to subunit inactivated influenza vaccine. Study outcomes and limitations: The authors proposed limited new T cell recruitment per seasonal influenza vaccination.

The sample holds a few counts of this clonotype. Antigen unknown. TCRdb passed the RT-PCR reads through MiXCR, listing each CDR3 protein once. The sample consists of roughly 670,000 distinct CDR3 sequences, approximately 14% of them appearing once. The CDR3 is 16 amino acids. CDR1 SGHVS and CDR2 FQNEAQ come from the germline V gene. V gave up 4 bases and J gave up 4 bases; unmatched junction bases: 4. The receptor was isolated from a man over 45 who received an inactivated influenza vaccine. The starting material was PBMCs from blood, obtained 14 to 15 days before vaccination. The rearrangement joins TRBV7-8 to TRBJ2-5; the match to TRBD2 covers 15 bases. CDR3 bases: TGTGCCAGCAGCTCTAGGGGACTAGCGGGGGGAGAGACCCAGTACTTC. Amino acids: CASSSRGLAGGETQYF.